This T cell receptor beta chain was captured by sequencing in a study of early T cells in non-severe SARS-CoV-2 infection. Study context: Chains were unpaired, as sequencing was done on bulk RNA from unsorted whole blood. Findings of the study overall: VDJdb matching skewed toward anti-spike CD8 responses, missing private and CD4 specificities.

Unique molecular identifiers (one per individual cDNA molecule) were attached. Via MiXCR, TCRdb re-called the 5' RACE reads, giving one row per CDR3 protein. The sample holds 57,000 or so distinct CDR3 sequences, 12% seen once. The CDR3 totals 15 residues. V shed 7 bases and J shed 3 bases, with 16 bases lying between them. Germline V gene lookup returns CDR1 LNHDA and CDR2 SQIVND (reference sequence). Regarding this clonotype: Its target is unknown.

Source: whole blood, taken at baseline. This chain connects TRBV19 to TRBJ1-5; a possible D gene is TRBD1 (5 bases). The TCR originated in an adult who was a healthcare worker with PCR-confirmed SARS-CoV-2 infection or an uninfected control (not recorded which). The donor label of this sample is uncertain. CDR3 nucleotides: TGTGCCAGTACCCCGCGGGGGGTCCTCAATCAGCCCCAGCATTTT. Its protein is CASTPRGVLNQPQHF. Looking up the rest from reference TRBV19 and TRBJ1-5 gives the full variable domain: DGGITQSPKYLFRKEGQNVTLSCEQNLNHDAMYWYRQDPGQGLRLIYYSQIVNDFQKGDIAEGYSVSREKKESFPLTVTSAQKNPTAFYLCASTPRGVLNQPQHFGDGTRLSIL.